This entry lists 13 T cell receptor beta chains sequenced from one sample in a study of T-cell memory formation after mild COVID-19. One entry per CDR3 protein results from TCRdb running MiXCR on the 5' RACE reads. The sample yields 180,000 or so distinct CDR3 sequences, approximately 10% seen once. Source material: PBMCs or a T cell subset sorted from them (not recorded which). These receptors came from a man aged 18 to 30 who had mild COVID-19 (a few samples of this study predate the infection). Cell type and time point are not known.

Ten or more counts support this clonotype. The rearrangement links TRBV23-1 to TRBJ2-6; tentatively, D is TRBD1 (5 bases). TRBV23-1 is an ORF; its function is uncertain. The V end lost 3 bases, the J end lost 0 bases, and 9 bases lay between the germline ends. The CDR3 extends over 16 amino acids. CDR3 DNA: TGCGCCAGCAGTCAGTCGACAGTCTCTGGGGCCAACGTCCTGACTTTC. As protein: CASSQSTVSGANVLTF.

V and J are TRBV10-3 and TRBJ2-5; 12 bases are a match to TRBD2. Germline assignment: CDR1 ENHRY and CDR2 SYGVKD. The CDR3 runs 16 residues. Unmatched junction bases numbered 12, after V lost 8 bases and J lost 5 bases. CDR3 protein: CAIAARTSGGRETQYF. CDR3 nucleotide sequence: TGTGCCATCGCAGCCCGAACTAGCGGGGGGCGGGAGACCCAGTACTTC.

The V gene is TRBV28, the J gene TRBJ2-7, with D perhaps TRBD2 (5 bases). The V end was cut by 5 bases, the J end by 0 bases, with 17 bases between. The CDR3 spans 16 residues. Per the germline V gene, CDR1 is MDHEN and CDR2 is SYDVKM. CDR3 in amino acids: CASSPSPGRHSYEQYF. CDR3 DNA sequence: TGTGCCAGCAGTCCCTCGCCGGGGAGACACTCCTACGAGCAGTACTTC.

This clonotype was picked up many times. The chain couples TRBV7-2 to TRBJ2-7; D is possibly TRBD2 (6 bases). The CDR3 is 13 amino acids. CDR1 is SGHTA and CDR2 is FQGNSA in the germline V gene. V was cut by 9 bases and J by 3 bases, with 15 bases left in between. CDR3 DNA: TGTGCCAGTACCGGTGGGGGGAGCTACGAGCAGTACTTC. It codes for CASTGGGSYEQYF.

This clonotype was found a few times. V usage is TRBV9 and J usage is TRBJ2-5; 8 bases map to TRBD2. After removal of 0 bases from V and 2 bases from J, the junction contained 6 bases not matched to a gene. CDR3 size: 16 residues. Per the germline V gene, CDR1 is SGDLS and CDR2 is YYNGEE. The CDR3 sequence is CASSVGASGSQETQYF. The CDR3 DNA reads TGTGCCAGCAGCGTAGGCGCTAGCGGGTCACAAGAGACCCAGTACTTC.

This chain joins TRBV5-1 and TRBJ2-6; D unclear. The V and J ends lost 0 bases and 0 bases respectively, with 10 bases between them. Per germline, CDR1 SGHRS and CDR2 YFSETQ. This CDR3 spans 17 amino acids. The CDR3, as DNA: TGCGCCAGCAGCTTGGAAGGACGCCGCTCTGGGGCCAACGTCCTGACTTTC. Translating gives CASSLEGRRSGANVLTF.

The chain has TRBV20-1 and TRBJ2-3; D remains unclear. The V and J ends lost 5 bases and 7 bases respectively, with 7 bases between them. The CDR3 spans 10 residues. Germline V gene data show CDR1 as DFQATT and CDR2 as SNEGSKA (reference sequence). The CDR3 sequence: CSALGNTQYF. CDR3 nucleotides: TGCAGTGCTCTTGGAAATACGCAGTATTTT.

This clonotype has a handful of counts. The rearrangement joins TRBV5-1 to TRBJ2-3; weak D call: TRBD1 (6 bases). The CDR3 is 15 residues long. CDR1 is SGHRS and CDR2 is YFSETQ in the germline V gene. V was cut by 0 bases and J by 2 bases, with 10 bases left in between. This chain's CDR3 is CASSLAQGYTDTQYF. The DNA for the CDR3 is TGCGCCAGCAGCTTGGCGCAGGGGTACACAGATACGCAGTATTTT.

V is TRBV7-2 and J is TRBJ1-1; possible D gene TRBD1, 5 bases. Germline V CDR1 and CDR2: SGHTA, FQGNSA. Trimming left V 6 bases short and J 5 bases short, with 16 bases between. This CDR3 has 14 residues. In nucleotides, the CDR3 is TGTGCCAGCAGGCCCCCGGGGGGATGGACTGAAGCTTTCTTT. Its translation: CASRPPGGWTEAFF.

This clonotype was detected ten times or more. This chain uses TRBV29-1 with TRBJ2-7; D possibly matches TRBD1 or TRBD2 (5 bases each). Germline CDR1 reads SQVTM; CDR2 reads ANQGSEA. CDR3 length: 10 amino acids. V shed 6 bases and J shed 5 bases, with 8 bases lying between them. The CDR3 loop reads CSVGTDEQYF. The CDR3 nucleotides read TGCAGCGTGGGGACGGACGAGCAGTACTTC.

The table lists this clonotype with a few counts. This chain links TRBV19 with TRBJ1-2; tentative D call: TRBD1 (6 bases). This CDR3 region has 14 residues. Looked up from germline, CDR1 is LNHDA and CDR2 is SQIVND (reference sequence). Trimming removed 8 bases at V and 3 bases at J, with 16 bases between. The CDR3: CASQQSTGHYGYTF. The CDR3 DNA reads TGTGCCAGTCAACAATCTACAGGGCACTATGGCTACACCTTC. Drawing the rest from reference TRBV19 and TRBJ1-2, the complete variable domain is DGGITQSPKYLFRKEGQNVTLSCEQNLNHDAMYWYRQDPGQGLRLIYYSQIVNDFQKGDIAEGYSVSREKKESFPLTVTSAQKNPTAFYLCASQQSTGHYGYTFGSGTRLTVV.

The CDR3 reads CASSFLVGKTYEQYF. CDR3 in DNA: TGTGCCAGCAGCTTCCTTGTGGGGAAAACCTACGAGCAGTACTTC. The V gene is TRBV7-2, the J gene TRBJ2-7; D ambiguous. This CDR3 is 15 amino acids long. V lost 3 bases, J lost 2 bases, and 14 bases lay in between. Germline CDR1 reads SGHTA; CDR2 reads FQGNSA.

This clonotype was picked up a small number of times. The chain is built from TRBV25-1 and TRBJ2-5; D unresolved. CDR1 is MGHDK and CDR2 is SYGVNS in the germline V gene. Trimming pared 5 bases from V and 1 base from J, leaving 23 bases between. The CDR3 is made up of 18 amino acids. CDR3: CASSPQRQLVKSQETQYF. The CDR3 nucleotides read TGTGCCAGCAGTCCGCAGCGTCAGTTGGTCAAATCCCAAGAGACCCAGTACTTC.